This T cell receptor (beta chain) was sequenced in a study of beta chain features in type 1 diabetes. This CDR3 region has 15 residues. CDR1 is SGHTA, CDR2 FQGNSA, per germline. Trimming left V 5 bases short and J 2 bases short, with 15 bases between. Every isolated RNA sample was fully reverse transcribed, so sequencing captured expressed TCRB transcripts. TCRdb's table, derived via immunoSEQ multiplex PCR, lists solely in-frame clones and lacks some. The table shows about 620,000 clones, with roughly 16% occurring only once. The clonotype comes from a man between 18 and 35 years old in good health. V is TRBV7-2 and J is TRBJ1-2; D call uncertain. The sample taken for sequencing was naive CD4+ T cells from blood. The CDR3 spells CASSGLGRENYGYTF. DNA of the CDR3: TGTGCCAGCAGCGGATTGGGTCGCGAAAACTATGGCTACACCTTC.